This TCR beta chain was sequenced for a study of T cells in Graves' hyperthyroidism and ophthalmopathy. Regarding the study as a whole: Using 13 V-J features, a model discriminated ophthalmopathy from stable hyperthyroidism.

This clonotype was observed at least ten times. What it recognizes is unknown. Amplified regions were TCR beta CDR3 sequences from RNA transcripts. Carried out on the TCR CDR3, a first-round RT-PCR used the HTBI primer set. One entry per CDR3 protein, called by TCRdb with MiXCR from the multiplex PCR reads. In the table there are fewer than 700,000 distinct CDR3 sequences, roughly 18% of which are singletons. V lost 0 bases, J lost 2 bases, and 22 bases lay in between. CDR1 is MNHEY and CDR2 is SVGEGT in the germline V gene. The CDR3 is 19 amino acids. Clinicians diagnosed patients from clinical symptoms, serum thyroxine and TRAb, thyroid ultrasound and orbital computed tomography. Fresh peripheral blood, around 9.2 ml of it, supplied the PBMCs.

The sequence came from a woman younger than 30 with Graves' ophthalmopathy. Sequencing was performed on blood. The V call is TRBV6-2 or TRBV6-3, the J call TRBJ1-2; D is perhaps TRBD1 (5 bases). The CDR3 region is CASSYSHLDQAGPNYGYTF. The DNA for the CDR3 is TGTGCCAGCAGTTACTCGCATCTGGATCAAGCAGGGCCGAACTATGGCTACACCTTC.